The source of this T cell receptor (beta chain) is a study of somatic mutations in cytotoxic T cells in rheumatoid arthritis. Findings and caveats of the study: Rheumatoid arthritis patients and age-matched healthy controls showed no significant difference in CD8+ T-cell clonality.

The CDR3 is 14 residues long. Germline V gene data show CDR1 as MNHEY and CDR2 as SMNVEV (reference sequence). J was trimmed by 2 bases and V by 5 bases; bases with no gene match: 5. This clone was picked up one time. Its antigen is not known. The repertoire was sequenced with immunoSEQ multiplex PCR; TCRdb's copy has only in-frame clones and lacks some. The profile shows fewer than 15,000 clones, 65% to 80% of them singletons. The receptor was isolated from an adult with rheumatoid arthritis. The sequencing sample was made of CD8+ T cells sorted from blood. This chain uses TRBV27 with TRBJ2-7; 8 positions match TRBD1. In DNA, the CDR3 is TGTGCCAGCAGTCACGGGACAGGAGCCTACGAGCAGTACTTC. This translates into CASSHGTGAYEQYF.